This is a list of T cell receptor beta chains from one sample in a study of cytomegalovirus exposure and HLA in healthy donors. Data came from immunoSEQ multiplex PCR; TCRdb stores just in-frame clones and leaves some out. The sample has approximately 79,000 clones, around 78% seen once; the top ten hold around 6%. Input material: PBMCs. The receptors were sampled from a male donor in good health and CMV-seropositive. Both conserved end residues are part of each CDR3. A D gene is named only where the DNA matches it firmly. Only part of the rows carry a size: once, few, many, or a class if the clone is expanded.

CDR3: CASSLWWTMSYEQYF; DNA: TGTGCCAGCAGTTTATGGTGGACAATGTCCTACGAGCAGTACTTC; J: TRBJ2-7; V: TRBV28; size: -; D: -
CDR3: CASSLGIATSVQETQYF; DNA: TGTGCCAGCAGCTTAGGCATAGCAACTAGCGTTCAAGAGACCCAGTACTTC; J: TRBJ2-5; V: TRBV13; size: once; D: TRBD2
CDR3: CASSFFPGQMNTEAFF; DNA: TGTGCCAGCAGCTTTTTTCCCGGACAGATGAACACTGAAGCTTTCTTT; J: TRBJ1-1; V: TRBV11-2; size: few; D: -
CDR3: CASSPPGGDEKLFF; DNA: TGTGCCAGCAGCCCTCCCGGGGGGGATGAAAAACTGTTTTTT; J: TRBJ1-4; V: TRBV6-6; size: once; D: -
CDR3: CASSLQGSENGELFF; DNA: TGTGCCAGCAGCCTACAGGGGTCGGAGAACGGGGAGCTGTTTTTT; J: TRBJ2-2; V: TRBV2; size: -; D: TRBD1
CDR3: CASSFLAGGRFNEQFF; DNA: TGTGCCAGCAGTTTTCTAGCGGGGGGGAGATTCAATGAGCAGTTCTTC; J: TRBJ2-1; V: TRBV27; size: -; D: TRBD2
CDR3: CASSVGVGVEQYF; DNA: TGTGCCAGCAGCGTAGGGGTCGGGGTCGAGCAGTACTTC; J: TRBJ2-7; V: TRBV9; size: -; D: -
CDR3: CAISGGISGAGDNEQFF; DNA: TGTGCCATCAGTGGGGGGATTAGCGGGGCGGGGGACAATGAGCAGTTCTTC; J: TRBJ2-1; V: TRBV10-3; size: -; D: TRBD2
CDR3: CASSLFATGGSSPLHF; DNA: TGTGCCAGCAGTTTATTTGCGACAGGGGGCAGTTCACCCCTCCACTTT; J: TRBJ1-6; V: TRBV28; size: -; D: TRBD1
CDR3: CASGLVGTSRHNEQFF; DNA: TGTGCTAGTGGTTTGGTAGGGACTAGCAGACACAATGAGCAGTTCTTC; J: TRBJ2-1; V: TRBV12-5; size: -; D: TRBD2
CDR3: CASSLGNRKGYTF; DNA: TGTGCCAGCAGCCTCGGGAACAGAAAGGGCTACACCTTC; J: TRBJ1-2; V: TRBV6-5; size: once; D: -
CDR3: CASSHPSGNEQFF; DNA: TGTGCCAGCAGCCACCCCTCAGGAAATGAGCAGTTCTTC; J: TRBJ2-1; V: TRBV27; size: -; D: -
CDR3: CASSFGGISYEQYF; DNA: TGTGCCAGCAGTTTCGGAGGGATCTCCTACGAGCAGTACTTC; J: TRBJ2-7; V: TRBV27; size: -; D: -
CDR3: CASTSGGPGLSNQPQHF; DNA: TGTGCCAGTACTTCAGGGGGCCCGGGTCTTAGCAATCAGCCCCAGCATTTT; J: TRBJ1-5; V: TRBV19; size: -; D: TRBD1
CDR3: CASNMTGLWPQHF; DNA: TGTGCCAGCAATATGACTGGGTTGTGGCCCCAGCATTTT; J: TRBJ1-5; V: TRBV6-5; size: -; D: -
CDR3: CAWSPRGYGYTF; DNA: TGTGCCTGGAGCCCACGGGGATATGGCTACACCTTC; J: TRBJ1-2; V: TRBV30; size: few; D: -
CDR3: CASSLNDRLLNQPQHF; DNA: TGTGCCAGCAGCTTAAATGACAGACTCCTCAATCAGCCCCAGCATTTT; J: TRBJ1-5; V: TRBV5-4; size: few; D: -
CDR3: CASSDAGTVKNTGELFF; DNA: TGTGCCAGCAGTGACGCCGGGACAGTAAAGAACACCGGGGAGCTGTTTTTT; J: TRBJ2-2; V: TRBV25-1; size: many; D: TRBD1
CDR3: CASSAPGSEQYF; DNA: TGTGCCAGCAGCGCACCCGGGAGCGAGCAGTACTTC; J: TRBJ2-7; V: TRBV9; size: -; D: -
CDR3: CASSLYRTGSIRNTIYF; DNA: TGTGCCAGCAGTTTATATAGGACAGGTAGCATTAGAAACACCATATATTTT; J: TRBJ1-3; V: TRBV28; size: -; D: TRBD1
CDR3: CATSRERSGKEQYF; DNA: TGTGCCACCAGCAGAGAGAGGAGCGGGAAGGAGCAGTACTTC; J: TRBJ2-7; V: TRBV15; size: medium-sized; D: TRBD2
CDR3: CASSSYTFHAGTGELFF; DNA: TGTGCCAGCAGCTCGTATACCTTCCATGCAGGGACCGGGGAGCTGTTTTTT; J: TRBJ2-2; V: TRBV28; size: -; D: -
CDR3: CASSQGIQGRTDTQYF; DNA: TGTGCCAGCAGCCAAGGGATACAGGGGAGGACAGATACGCAGTATTTT; J: TRBJ2-3; V: TRBV4-2; size: -; D: -
CDR3: CASSSRQGANTEAFF; DNA: TGTGCCAGCAGCTCTAGACAGGGGGCGAACACTGAAGCTTTCTTT; J: TRBJ1-1; V: TRBV5-8; size: -; D: TRBD1
CDR3: CASSLIRGSGTEAFF; DNA: TGTGCCAGCAGCTTAATCAGGGGCTCGGGAACTGAAGCTTTCTTT; J: TRBJ1-1; V: TRBV11-2; size: once; D: -
CDR3: CASSIGTRGGIRGYTF; DNA: TGTGCCAGTAGTATAGGGACCCGTGGGGGGATTCGTGGCTACACCTTC; J: TRBJ1-2; V: TRBV19; size: -; D: -
CDR3: CASSLIARYPPLSCNQPQHF; DNA: TGTGCCAGCAGCTTAATAGCTCGTTATCCTCCCTTAAGTTGCAATCAGCCCCAGCATTTT; J: TRBJ1-5; V: TRBV7-3; size: -; D: -
CDR3: CASSATGYQPQHF; DNA: TGTGCCAGCAGTGCGACAGGTTATCAGCCCCAGCATTTT; J: TRBJ1-5; V: TRBV6-1; size: -; D: -
CDR3: CASSVTDRVELFF; DNA: TGTGCCAGCAGCGTAACTGACAGAGTGGAGCTGTTTTTT; J: TRBJ2-2; V: TRBV7-2; size: -; D: -
CDR3: CASSHGAQRGQETQYF; DNA: TGCGCCAGCAGCCACGGTGCTCAAAGGGGCCAAGAGACCCAGTACTTC; J: TRBJ2-5; V: TRBV4-1; size: -; D: -
CDR3: CASSLSAVNTEAFF; DNA: TGTGCCAGCAGCTTATCGGCGGTGAACACTGAAGCTTTCTTT; J: TRBJ1-1; V: TRBV7-8; size: -; D: -
CDR3: CASSTELASDEQYF; DNA: TGTGCCAGCAGCACGGAACTAGCGAGCGACGAGCAGTACTTC; J: TRBJ2-7; V: TRBV5-4; size: many; D: TRBD2
CDR3: CASSALQGLRYTEAFF; DNA: TGTGCCAGCAGCGCTTTACAGGGGCTAAGGTACACTGAAGCTTTCTTT; J: TRBJ1-1; V: TRBV7-2; size: -; D: TRBD1
CDR3: CASSTRQGNEQFF; DNA: TGTGCCAGTAGTACCCGACAGGGGAATGAGCAGTTCTTC; J: TRBJ2-1; V: TRBV19; size: -; D: TRBD1
CDR3: CASSATPGLAGDVYEQYF; DNA: TGTGCCAGCAGTGCGACCCCGGGACTAGCGGGAGATGTTTACGAGCAGTACTTC; J: TRBJ2-7; V: TRBV25-1; size: few; D: TRBD2
CDR3: CSVARSGTPNTEAFF; DNA: TGCAGCGTAGCCCGGTCCGGGACACCGAACACTGAAGCTTTCTTT; J: TRBJ1-1; V: TRBV29-1; size: -; D: -
CDR3: CASRDGWTGLQETQYF; DNA: TGTGCCAGCAGAGATGGTTGGACAGGCCTTCAAGAGACCCAGTACTTC; J: TRBJ2-5; V: TRBV2; size: -; D: TRBD1
CDR3: CASSIQQGNMNTEAFF; DNA: TGTGCCAGTAGTATTCAGCAGGGGAATATGAACACTGAAGCTTTCTTT; J: TRBJ1-1; V: TRBV19; size: -; D: -
CDR3: CAISGLAGTNTGELFF; DNA: TGTGCCATCAGTGGACTAGCGGGTACGAACACCGGGGAGCTGTTTTTT; J: TRBJ2-2; V: TRBV10-3; size: -; D: TRBD2
CDR3: CASSRSGGPETQYF; DNA: TGTGCCAGCTCACGTTCGGGAGGGCCGGAGACCCAGTACTTC; J: TRBJ2-5; V: TRBV18; size: -; D: TRBD2
CDR3: CASSLWGTAKSQYF; DNA: TGTGCCAGCAGTTTATGGGGGACAGCCAAGTCCCAGTACTTC; J: TRBJ2-5; V: TRBV28; size: -; D: TRBD1
CDR3: CASRDRSTGELFF; DNA: TGTGCCAGCAGAGACAGGAGCACCGGGGAGCTGTTTTTT; J: TRBJ2-2; V: TRBV11-2; size: -; D: -
CDR3: CASSYFSGYEQYF; DNA: TGTGCCAGCTCGTACTTCTCAGGGTACGAGCAGTACTTC; J: TRBJ2-7; V: TRBV6-5; size: -; D: -
CDR3: CASSYPGRDNEQFF; DNA: TGCGCCAGCAGCTACCCCGGTCGAGACAATGAGCAGTTCTTC; J: TRBJ2-1; V: TRBV4-1; size: -; D: -
CDR3: CASAGGWPRRAYEQYF; DNA: TGCGCCAGCGCGGGGGGGTGGCCGAGGAGGGCCTACGAGCAGTACTTC; J: TRBJ2-7; V: TRBV5-1; size: few; D: TRBD2
CDR3: CASSLDGTYEQYF; DNA: TGTGCCAGCAGCTTGGACGGTACCTACGAGCAGTACTTC; J: TRBJ2-7; V: TRBV5-6; size: few; D: -
CDR3: CASKPDIRQGPEAFF; DNA: TGTGCCAGCAAACCCGACATACGACAGGGTCCTGAAGCTTTCTTT; J: TRBJ1-1; V: TRBV6-5; size: -; D: TRBD1
CDR3: CASSYSRTASSGYTF; DNA: TGTGCCAGCAGTTACTCGAGGACAGCCTCGAGTGGCTACACCTTC; J: TRBJ1-2; V: TRBV6-5; size: -; D: -
CDR3: CASSVGQGLSSYEQYF; DNA: TGTGCCAGCAGCGTCGGCCAGGGGCTTTCCTCCTACGAGCAGTACTTC; J: TRBJ2-7; V: TRBV27; size: -; D: -
CDR3: CASSFRQGARWGAFF; DNA: TGTGCCAGCAGTTTTCGACAGGGGGCACGATGGGGAGCTTTCTTT; J: TRBJ1-1; V: TRBV27; size: -; D: TRBD1
CDR3: CASSQQVDTEAFF; DNA: TGTGCCAGCAGCCAACAGGTGGACACTGAAGCTTTCTTT; J: TRBJ1-1; V: TRBV14; size: -; D: -
CDR3: CASSSLIKGGAYAGELFF; DNA: TGTGCCAGCAGCTCCTTAATTAAAGGGGGCGCTTACGCCGGGGAGCTGTTTTTT; J: TRBJ2-2; V: TRBV11-2; size: -; D: TRBD1
CDR3: CASSFTDPGAGNTIYF; DNA: TGTGCCAGCAGTTTCACTGACCCGGGGGCTGGAAACACCATATATTTT; J: TRBJ1-3; V: TRBV6-5; size: -; D: -
CDR3: CASRTGENTEAFF; DNA: TGTGCCTCTAGAACAGGGGAGAACACTGAAGCTTTCTTT; J: TRBJ1-1; V: TRBV18; size: -; D: TRBD1